This T cell receptor beta chain was sequenced for a study of cytomegalovirus exposure and HLA in healthy donors. The J segment lost 9 bases and the V segment lost 0 bases, leaving 18 bases of the junction unmatched. The CDR3 has 19 residues. CDR1 SGHVS and CDR2 FQNEAQ come from the germline V gene. The PCR ran on 60 Vbeta and 13 Jbeta primers. TCRdb's copy holds only in-frame clones and misses some; the assay was immunoSEQ multiplex PCR. The sample records 120,000 to 150,000 clones, around 75% being singletons. The gene calls are TRBV7-8 and TRBJ2-1; the match to TRBD2 covers 9 bases. This receptor was taken from a woman aged 30 to 39 in good health and CMV-seronegative. The source material was PBMCs. The CDR3 DNA sequence: TGTGCCAGCAGCTTAGCGCGCGGGAGCGGGGGGTTAATTCGGGGTGAGCAGTTCTTC. Translated: CASSLARGSGGLIRGEQFF.